These T cell receptor beta chains were read from a single sample in a study of beta chain features in type 1 diabetes. Here immunoSEQ multiplex PCR was the method, and the copy in TCRdb shows in-frame clones only, minus some. The data show 600,000 to 700,000 clones, 12% seen once. Sequences were obtained from naive CD4+ T cells from blood. The receptors were sampled from a young man with type 1 diabetes. Both conserved end residues are part of each CDR3. A D gene is named only where the DNA matches it firmly. Rows may omit the clone size; those that give it use once, few, many or a size class.

CDR3	J	D	size	V
CASSLEASFNEQFF	TRBJ2-1	NA	NA	TRBV5-1
CASSSKGQNYEQYF	TRBJ2-7	TRBD1	few	TRBV7-9
CSVKFFVPSTDTQYF	TRBJ2-3	NA	NA	TRBV29-1
CASGRDGLDSPLHF	TRBJ1-6	NA	NA	TRBV5-1
CASSLAPGHTEAFF	TRBJ1-1	NA	NA	TRBV7-9
CAATGSSYNSPLHF	TRBJ1-6	TRBD1	NA	TRBV6-1
CASSSLAYQETQYF	TRBJ2-5	TRBD2	NA	TRBV11-2
CASSQEVIDYGYTF	TRBJ1-2	NA	NA	TRBV4-2
CASSQNSGEETQYF	TRBJ2-5	NA	NA	TRBV4-2
CASSHSDRDNSPLHF	TRBJ1-6	TRBD1	few	TRBV5-4
CASSSPAREQFF	TRBJ2-1	NA	NA	TRBV19
CASSPNWDLKETQYF	TRBJ2-5	NA	NA	TRBV11-3
CASRQNYGYTF	TRBJ1-2	NA	few	TRBV19
CASSSRASTGELFF	TRBJ2-2	NA	NA	TRBV7-6
CASSEADIRGSGNTIYF	TRBJ1-3	NA	NA	TRBV6-1
CASSRGIPYEQYF	TRBJ2-7	NA	NA	TRBV10-2
CASSLPRSQGPVSDTQYF	TRBJ2-3	TRBD1	few	TRBV7-9
CASSPQTGMNTGELFF	TRBJ2-2	TRBD1	NA	TRBV5-4
CASSATGTAINYGYTF	TRBJ1-2	TRBD1	NA	TRBV9
CASSPSPGLQEKLFF	TRBJ1-4	NA	NA	TRBV18
CASSVAQGEAFF	TRBJ1-1	NA	few	TRBV9
CASGSTVYEQYF	TRBJ2-7	NA	NA	TRBV12-5
CASSLGQLKNIQYF	TRBJ2-4	NA	NA	TRBV5-1
CASSLRTSGEGEQFF	TRBJ2-1	TRBD2	NA	TRBV7-2
CASSPGGGTGANVLTF	TRBJ2-6	NA	few	TRBV5-4
CAISEIGGTSYEQYF	TRBJ2-7	NA	NA	TRBV10-3
CASSLGQGETQYF	TRBJ2-5	NA	NA	TRBV5-4
CASSSTVIAKNIQYF	TRBJ2-4	NA	few	TRBV7-2
CASSFLSTRPSYNSPLHF	TRBJ1-6	NA	NA	TRBV7-2
CASSLEENTQYF	TRBJ2-3	NA	NA	TRBV5-8
CSVRGVKETQYF	TRBJ2-5	NA	few	TRBV29-1
CASSEYGTSNEKLFF	TRBJ1-4	NA	few	TRBV25-1
CASDRGTDTQYF	TRBJ2-3	NA	NA	TRBV6-1
CASTKGLAGTWGTQYF	TRBJ2-5	TRBD2	few	TRBV9
CASGLPGSGNTIYF	TRBJ1-3	NA	few	TRBV10-3
CAISRGGSGGTDTQYF	TRBJ2-3	TRBD2	NA	TRBV10-3
CASSASEGANVLTF	TRBJ2-6	NA	NA	TRBV6-1
CASSTGQGEDTQYF	TRBJ2-3	TRBD1	few	TRBV6-5